The source of this T cell receptor beta chain is a study of shared clonotypes between healthy human individuals. Clones were sequenced by immunoSEQ multiplex PCR, and TCRdb holds only the in-frame ones, with some missing. There are some 2,400,000 clones in the sample; approximately 96% occur only once, and about 0.13% lies in the top ten. The germline gives CDR1 SGHDT, CDR2 YYEEEE. This CDR3 contains 15 residues. V lost 1 base and J lost 6; bases outside the gene matches: 8. As concerns this clone: What it binds is not known.

Study-wide results and limits: Specimens sampled were limited to blood, with tissue repertoires likely differing.

This rearrangement joins TRBV5-6 to TRBJ1-2, with 8 bases identical to TRBD1. The sequence derives from a man aged 18-30 years in good health. Sample: naive CD4+ T cells sorted from blood. The subset is: CD45RA+ positively selected. For the CDR3, the DNA is TGTGCCAGCAGCTTGCCTGCGACAGGGGTACATGGCTACACCTTC. As protein: CASSLPATGVHGYTF.